The source of this TCR beta chain is a study of CD8 T cells in ankylosing spondylitis. The authors made TCR beta libraries by quantitative 5'-RACE with molecular barcodes. TCRdb itself ran the 5' RACE reads through MiXCR, one entry per CDR3 protein. This table has about 250,000 distinct CDR3 sequences, approximately 30% appearing once. Notes on this clonotype: Its antigen is unknown.

General study findings and limits: Prior literature has documented some motif variants in synovial fluid and blood from reactive arthritis. Disease-linked clones were found to be CD8+ and relatively rare in peripheral blood. What seemed typical of ankylosing spondylitis blood was a TCR beta motif built from eight highly homologous variants.

V shed 4 bases, J shed 12 bases, and the junction held 8 bases outside the gene matches. Germline CDR1 is SGHKS and CDR2 is YYEKEE (reference sequence). The CDR3 spans 13 residues. What was sequenced was blood, either unsorted or a sorted T cell fraction (not recorded which). The genes are TRBV5-5 and TRBJ1-4; 8 nucleotides match TRBD1. This receptor was obtained from a male donor with ankylosing spondylitis or in good health (not recorded which). CDR3 sequence: CASSPTGDRELFF. For the CDR3, the DNA is TGTGCCAGCAGCCCGACAGGGGATCGAGAACTGTTTTTT.